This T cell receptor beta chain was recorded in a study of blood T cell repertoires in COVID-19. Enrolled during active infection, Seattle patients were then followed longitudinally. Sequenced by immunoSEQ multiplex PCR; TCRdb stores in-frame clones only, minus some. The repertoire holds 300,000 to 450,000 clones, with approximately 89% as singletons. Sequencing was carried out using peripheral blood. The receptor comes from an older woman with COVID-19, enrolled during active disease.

For the CDR3, the DNA is TGTGCCAGCAGTTACTCGACAGAGATGAACACTGAAGCTTTCTTT. Encoded protein: CASSYSTEMNTEAFF. The rearrangement joins TRBV6-6 to TRBJ1-1; D is perhaps TRBD1 (5 bases). The germline CDR1 and CDR2 sequences are MNHNY and SVGAGI (reference sequence). V shed 0 bases and J shed 0 bases, with 8 bases lying between them. CDR3 length: 15 amino acids.